The clone carrying this T cell receptor (beta chain) was detected a few times. Its antigen is currently unknown. Authors of the study amplified TCR beta CDR3 regions from RNA transcripts. An initial round of RT-PCR targeting the TCR CDR3 relied on the HTBI primer set. TCRdb fed the multiplex PCR reads into MiXCR, producing one record per CDR3 protein. The table lists around 340,000 distinct CDR3 sequences, around 13% of them singletons, with 20% to 25% in the top ten. These data belong to a study of T cells in Graves' hyperthyroidism and ophthalmopathy. CDR3 size: 18 residues. Trimming took off 5 bases at V and 0 bases at J, with 17 bases between the two ends. Germline V gives CDR1 SGHVS, CDR2 FQNEAQ. General study findings and limits: The model anticipated ophthalmopathy a median about six months pre-onset.

Across 18 months, stable Graves' hyperthyroidism was marked by no progression to ophthalmopathy. Not enrolled were patients with uncontrolled infection, other autoimmune disease, pregnancy or lactation. PBMCs came from about 10 ml fresh peripheral blood. Sequencing was performed on blood. This rearrangement joins TRBV7-8 to TRBJ1-6, with D uncertain. This TCR was recovered from a woman younger than 45 with Graves' hyperthyroidism. The CDR3 spells CASSARGAASSYNSPLHF. DNA for the CDR3: TGTGCCAGCAGCGCCCGTGGAGCGGCGAGCTCCTATAATTCACCCCTCCACTTT.